Listed below are T cell receptor beta chains from one sample, sequenced in a study of human T cells and chemical hapten exposure. Each CDR3 protein gets one entry after TCRdb re-called the RACE reads with MiXCR. The table includes 65,000 to 85,000 distinct CDR3 sequences, about 9.3% detected once. This sample comprised whole blood, obtained in connection with sensitization to the hapten diphenylcyclopropenone (DPC). These receptor sequences come from a woman aged 50 to 60 with alopecia areata. Some clones in this sample may be carry-over from other donors' samples. Both conserved end residues are part of each CDR3. Fields, in order: clone size, D gene, J gene, V gene, CDR3 DNA, CDR3 protein. The D gene is left open where the match is weak. Clone size is shown for a subset of rows, as once, few, many or a class of expanded clone.

abundance: many
d_gene: -
j_gene: TRBJ1-1
v_gene: TRBV12-3/TRBV12-4
CDR3nt: TGTGCCAGCAGTTTCGCGGGGGCGGACACTGAAGCTTTCTTT
CDR3aa: CASSFAGADTEAFF

abundance: -
d_gene: -
j_gene: TRBJ2-7
v_gene: TRBV7-2
CDR3nt: TGTGCCAGCAGCTTCGGGGCCTCAGCCGAGCAGTACTTC
CDR3aa: CASSFGASAEQYF

abundance: once
d_gene: -
j_gene: TRBJ2-2
v_gene: TRBV2
CDR3nt: TGTGCCAGCAGAGTCACAGATTCGAACACCGGGGAGCTGTTTTTT
CDR3aa: CASRVTDSNTGELFF

abundance: -
d_gene: TRBD2
j_gene: TRBJ2-7
v_gene: TRBV6-2/TRBV6-3
CDR3nt: TGTGCCAGCCGGACTAGCGGGACCTACGAGCAGTACTTC
CDR3aa: CASRTSGTYEQYF

abundance: -
d_gene: -
j_gene: TRBJ1-5
v_gene: TRBV2
CDR3nt: TGTGCCAGCAGGGTTTCAGGGGATAGCAATCAGCCCCAGCATTTT
CDR3aa: CASRVSGDSNQPQHF

abundance: many
d_gene: -
j_gene: TRBJ2-6
v_gene: TRBV29-1
CDR3nt: TGCAGCGTAGTAGGGACGGTAGACTCTGGGGCCAACGTCCTGACTTTC
CDR3aa: CSVVGTVDSGANVLTF

abundance: -
d_gene: -
j_gene: TRBJ1-5
v_gene: TRBV28
CDR3nt: TGTGCCAGCAGTTCCGGGACTCCCCTGGCGGTTCAGCCCCAGCATTTT
CDR3aa: CASSSGTPLAVQPQHF

abundance: few
d_gene: -
j_gene: TRBJ2-1
v_gene: TRBV27
CDR3nt: TGTGCCAGCAGCCGCCACGATGAGCAGTTCTTC
CDR3aa: CASSRHDEQFF

abundance: -
d_gene: -
j_gene: TRBJ2-7
v_gene: TRBV7-9
CDR3nt: TGTGCCAGCAGTCCGACTAGCTCCTACGAGCAGTACTTC
CDR3aa: CASSPTSSYEQYF

abundance: many
d_gene: -
j_gene: TRBJ2-1
v_gene: TRBV3-1
CDR3nt: TGTGCCAGCAGCGGGTGGGAGAGGCGGAATGAGCAGTTCTTC
CDR3aa: CASSGWERRNEQFF

abundance: few
d_gene: -
j_gene: TRBJ2-7
v_gene: TRBV4-3
CDR3nt: TGCGCCAGCAGCCAGGGACTTAGGGGCGAGCAGTACTTC
CDR3aa: CASSQGLRGEQYF

abundance: -
d_gene: TRBD2
j_gene: TRBJ2-1
v_gene: TRBV6-2/TRBV6-3
CDR3nt: TGTGCCAGCAGTTACCGTAGATCCCAGGCTAGCGGGAGTGGGAATGAGCAGTTCTTC
CDR3aa: CASSYRRSQASGSGNEQFF

abundance: few
d_gene: -
j_gene: TRBJ2-5
v_gene: TRBV30
CDR3nt: TGTGCCTGGAGTGTAGGAGAGACCCAGTACTTC
CDR3aa: CAWSVGETQYF

abundance: -
d_gene: TRBD1
j_gene: TRBJ2-5
v_gene: TRBV12-3/TRBV12-4
CDR3nt: TGTGCCAGCAGAAGCCTAGGACAGGGGGAGACCCAGTACTTC
CDR3aa: CASRSLGQGETQYF

abundance: many
d_gene: TRBD2
j_gene: TRBJ2-1
v_gene: TRBV11-2
CDR3nt: TGTGCCAGCAGCCCCCGCCGATCGGGGGGAACCTACAATGAGCAGTTCTTC
CDR3aa: CASSPRRSGGTYNEQFF

abundance: -
d_gene: -
j_gene: TRBJ2-1
v_gene: TRBV18
CDR3nt: TGTGCCAGCTCACCCGAACGACAGGAGCAGTTCTTC
CDR3aa: CASSPERQEQFF

abundance: many
d_gene: TRBD2
j_gene: TRBJ2-7
v_gene: TRBV6-1
CDR3nt: TGTGCCACCTACCGGGGGGCCTACGAGCAGTACTTC
CDR3aa: CATYRGAYEQYF

abundance: -
d_gene: TRBD2
j_gene: TRBJ2-3
v_gene: TRBV18
CDR3nt: TGTGCCAGCTCACCACGATCGGCGGGAGGTCTCGCAGATACGCAGTATTTT
CDR3aa: CASSPRSAGGLADTQYF

abundance: -
d_gene: -
j_gene: TRBJ2-5
v_gene: TRBV7-3
CDR3nt: TGTGCCAGCAGCTTCGGCGGGGACCAAGAGACCCAGTACTTC
CDR3aa: CASSFGGDQETQYF

abundance: few
d_gene: TRBD1
j_gene: TRBJ1-1
v_gene: TRBV20-1
CDR3nt: TGCAGTGCCGACAGGGAGAACACTGAAGCTTTCTTT
CDR3aa: CSADRENTEAFF

abundance: many
d_gene: -
j_gene: TRBJ2-5
v_gene: TRBV20-1
CDR3nt: TGCAGCAAACTCTCCCGGGGAGTCGGAGAGACCCAGTACTTC
CDR3aa: CSKLSRGVGETQYF

abundance: -
d_gene: -
j_gene: TRBJ2-7
v_gene: TRBV3-1
CDR3nt: TGTGCCAGCAGCGAAGATCCGAGGCCCTCCTACGAGCAGTACTTC
CDR3aa: CASSEDPRPSYEQYF

abundance: few
d_gene: TRBD2
j_gene: TRBJ2-1
v_gene: TRBV12-3/TRBV12-4
CDR3nt: TGTGCCAGCAGTTCCTTAGCGGGCCGCTCCTACAATGAGCAGTTCTTC
CDR3aa: CASSSLAGRSYNEQFF

abundance: few
d_gene: -
j_gene: TRBJ2-3
v_gene: TRBV6-2/TRBV6-3
CDR3nt: TGTGCCAGCAGTAGGACTCCACGGCAGTATTTT
CDR3aa: CASSRTPRQYF

abundance: many
d_gene: -
j_gene: TRBJ1-1
v_gene: TRBV12-5
CDR3nt: TGTGCTAGTGGTTTGTCCCGGACAGCCCAGAACACTGAAGCTTTCTTT
CDR3aa: CASGLSRTAQNTEAFF

abundance: many
d_gene: -
j_gene: TRBJ2-2
v_gene: TRBV29-1
CDR3nt: TGCAGCGTTGCCGGGTCCGGGGAGCTGTTTTTT
CDR3aa: CSVAGSGELFF

abundance: -
d_gene: TRBD1
j_gene: TRBJ1-5
v_gene: TRBV28
CDR3nt: TGTGCCAGCCAGACAGGGGTCAATCAGCCCCAGCATTTT
CDR3aa: CASQTGVNQPQHF

abundance: few
d_gene: -
j_gene: TRBJ1-4
v_gene: TRBV7-9
CDR3nt: TGTGCCAGCAGCCCCCTCCGAGGTGAAAAACTGTTTTTT
CDR3aa: CASSPLRGEKLFF

abundance: -
d_gene: -
j_gene: TRBJ2-5
v_gene: TRBV9
CDR3nt: TGTGCCAGCAGCGTATCTGAGTGGGGGGCCCAAGAGACCCAGTACTTC
CDR3aa: CASSVSEWGAQETQYF

abundance: many
d_gene: -
j_gene: TRBJ2-2
v_gene: TRBV7-2
CDR3nt: TGTGCCAGCAGCCCGAATCGACCGGGACTTATCGCCACCGGGGAGCTGTTTTTT
CDR3aa: CASSPNRPGLIATGELFF

abundance: few
d_gene: -
j_gene: TRBJ2-3
v_gene: TRBV7-8
CDR3nt: TGTGCCAGCACCCTTAGGGTCCAGGGTTATGGCACAGATACGCAGTATTTT
CDR3aa: CASTLRVQGYGTDTQYF

abundance: few
d_gene: -
j_gene: TRBJ2-1
v_gene: TRBV19
CDR3nt: TGTGCCAGTCCCCTCCAGCCCGAGCAGTTCTTC
CDR3aa: CASPLQPEQFF

abundance: few
d_gene: TRBD1
j_gene: TRBJ2-7
v_gene: TRBV19
CDR3nt: TGTGCCAGTAGTATGGGGATGGGCAGGGGGCACGCCGAGCAGTACTTC
CDR3aa: CASSMGMGRGHAEQYF

abundance: many
d_gene: TRBD1
j_gene: TRBJ2-5
v_gene: TRBV6-5
CDR3nt: TGTGCCAGCAGTTCCTCAGGACAGGGTTTAAAGACCCAGTACTTC
CDR3aa: CASSSSGQGLKTQYF

abundance: -
d_gene: -
j_gene: TRBJ2-3
v_gene: TRBV7-3
CDR3nt: TGTGCCAGCAGCCCGGCGCGGAGTGCAGATACGCAGTATTTT
CDR3aa: CASSPARSADTQYF

abundance: -
d_gene: -
j_gene: TRBJ1-2
v_gene: TRBV5-1
CDR3nt: TGCGCCAGCAGCTTGGGGGCGCGTGGCTACACCTTC
CDR3aa: CASSLGARGYTF

abundance: -
d_gene: -
j_gene: TRBJ1-1
v_gene: TRBV7-8
CDR3nt: TGTGCCAGCAGCAGGGGGGGCACTGAAGCTTTCTTT
CDR3aa: CASSRGGTEAFF

abundance: few
d_gene: TRBD2
j_gene: TRBJ2-5
v_gene: TRBV3-1
CDR3nt: TGTGCCAGCAGCCAAGATCCGACTAGCTGGCGGTACCAAGAGACCCAGTACTTC
CDR3aa: CASSQDPTSWRYQETQYF

abundance: -
d_gene: -
j_gene: TRBJ1-2
v_gene: TRBV28
CDR3nt: TGTGCCAGCCTATGGCCGTCCCGAGGAGGCTACACCTTC
CDR3aa: CASLWPSRGGYTF

abundance: -
d_gene: -
j_gene: TRBJ1-1
v_gene: TRBV3-1
CDR3nt: TGTGCCAGCAGCCAAGTACAGGGTGAAACTGAAGCTTTCTTT
CDR3aa: CASSQVQGETEAFF

abundance: few
d_gene: TRBD1
j_gene: TRBJ2-6
v_gene: TRBV5-6
CDR3nt: TGTGCCAGCAGCAACAGGGGCTCTGGGGCCAACGTCCTGACTTTC
CDR3aa: CASSNRGSGANVLTF